This paragraph reports one TCR beta chain. Antigen specificity is unknown. Germline V lookup: CDR1 MNHNS, CDR2 SASEGT. The V and J ends lost 3 bases and 5 bases respectively, with 14 bases between them. This CDR3 spans 15 amino acids. This sample stems from a study of T cell responses to AZD1222 COVID-19 vaccine. The analysis combined second doses at about 4 or about 12 weeks. General study results and limits: Clonal diversity may have been underestimated, and the donors were mostly white British, with more females than males. Spike was spanned by vaccine-associated CD4 TCRs, which were dominant at 160-218 and 743-854. Repertoires were obtained only post-peak T cell response.

Generated by immunoSEQ multiplex PCR, the TCRdb table keeps only in-frame clones and is missing some. The sample lists around 100,000 clones; roughly 87% were seen once. This receptor was taken from an adult who received the AZD1222 COVID-19 vaccine. This sample comprised peripheral blood, obtained 28 days after the second AZD1222 dose. The rearrangement joins TRBV6-1 to TRBJ1-5, with no clear D. For the CDR3, the DNA is TGTGCCAGCAGTGATCCGGCCGGGAAGGATCAGCCCCAGCATTTT. The encoded protein is CASSDPAGKDQPQHF.